These 2 T cell receptor beta chains were all obtained from the same sample, sequenced in a study of blood T cell repertoires in COVID-19. TCRdb's table, derived via immunoSEQ multiplex PCR, lists solely in-frame clones and lacks some. Of around 700,000 clones listed, around 89% are singletons. Sequencing was performed on peripheral blood. The source is a woman between 18 and 30 years old with acute or convalescent COVID-19.

V gene TRBV7-9 combines with J gene TRBJ2-7, with a weak D call TRBD1 (6 bases). V lost 1 base, J lost 2 bases, and 12 bases lay in between. The CDR3 is made up of 15 amino acids. CDR1 is SEHNR and CDR2 is FQNEAQ in the germline V gene (reference sequence). CDR3 protein: CASSLVRDIPYEQYF. The CDR3 DNA follows: TGTGCCAGCAGCTTAGTCCGGGACATACCCTACGAGCAGTACTTC.

The chain joins TRBV5-5 to TRBJ2-3; 10 nucleotides agree with TRBD2. CDR1 is SGHKS and CDR2 is YYEKEE in the germline V gene (reference sequence). There are 15 residues in the CDR3. V lost 0 bases, J lost 5 bases, and 3 bases stayed unmatched. The CDR3 protein is CASSLGAGGKDTQYF. DNA of the CDR3: TGTGCCAGCAGCTTGGGAGCGGGGGGGAAAGATACGCAGTATTTT.